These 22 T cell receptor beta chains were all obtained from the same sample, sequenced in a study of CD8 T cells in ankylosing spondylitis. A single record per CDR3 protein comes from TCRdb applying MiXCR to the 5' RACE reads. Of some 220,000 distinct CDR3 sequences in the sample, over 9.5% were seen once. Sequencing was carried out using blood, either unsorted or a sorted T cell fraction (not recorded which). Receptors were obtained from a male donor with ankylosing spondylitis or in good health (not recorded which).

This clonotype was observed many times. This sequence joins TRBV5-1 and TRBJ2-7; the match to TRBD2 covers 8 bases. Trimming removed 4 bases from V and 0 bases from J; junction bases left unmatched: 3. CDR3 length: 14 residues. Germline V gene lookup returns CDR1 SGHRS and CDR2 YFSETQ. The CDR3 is CASSQRGSSYEQYF. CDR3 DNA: TGCGCCAGCAGCCAGCGGGGGAGCTCCTACGAGCAGTACTTC.

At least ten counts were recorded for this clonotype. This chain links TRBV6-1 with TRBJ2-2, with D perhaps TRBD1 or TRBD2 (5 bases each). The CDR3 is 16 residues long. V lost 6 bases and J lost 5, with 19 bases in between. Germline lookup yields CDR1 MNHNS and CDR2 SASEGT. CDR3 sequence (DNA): TGTGCCAGCAGGGCCGACTCCCTCTGGGGGACCGGGGAGCTGTTTTTT. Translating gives CASRADSLWGTGELFF.

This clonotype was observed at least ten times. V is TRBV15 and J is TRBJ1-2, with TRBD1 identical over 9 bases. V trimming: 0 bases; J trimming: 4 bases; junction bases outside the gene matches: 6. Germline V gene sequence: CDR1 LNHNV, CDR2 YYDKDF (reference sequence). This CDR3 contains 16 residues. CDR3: CATSRDPGTGIYGYTF. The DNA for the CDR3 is TGTGCCACCAGCAGAGATCCAGGGACAGGGATCTATGGCTACACCTTC. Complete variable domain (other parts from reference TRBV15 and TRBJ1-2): DAMVIQNPRYQVTQFGKPVTLSCSQTLNHNVMYWYQQKSSQAPKLLFHYYDKDFNNEADTPDNFQSRRPNTSFCFLDIRSPGLGDTAMYLCATSRDPGTGIYGYTFGSGTRLTVV.

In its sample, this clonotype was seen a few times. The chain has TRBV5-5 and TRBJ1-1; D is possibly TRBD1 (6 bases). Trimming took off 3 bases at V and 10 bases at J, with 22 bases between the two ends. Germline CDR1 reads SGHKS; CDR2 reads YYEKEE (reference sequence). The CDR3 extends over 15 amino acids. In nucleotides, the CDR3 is TGTGCCAGCAGCTGGGCGCCGGGACAAGCGCTTGGAGCTTTCTTT. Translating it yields CASSWAPGQALGAFF.

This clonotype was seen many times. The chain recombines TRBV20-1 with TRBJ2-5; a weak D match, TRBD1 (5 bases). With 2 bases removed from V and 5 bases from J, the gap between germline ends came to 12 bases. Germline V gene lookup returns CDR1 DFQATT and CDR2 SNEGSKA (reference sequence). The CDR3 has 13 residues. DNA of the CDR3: TGCAGTGCTAGAACAGACAGCCCGGAGACCCAGTACTTC. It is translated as CSARTDSPETQYF.

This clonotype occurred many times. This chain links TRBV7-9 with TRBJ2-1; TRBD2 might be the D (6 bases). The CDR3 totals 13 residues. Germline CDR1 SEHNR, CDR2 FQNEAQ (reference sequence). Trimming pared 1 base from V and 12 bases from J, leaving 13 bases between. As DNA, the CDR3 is TGTGCCAGCAGCTTAGGGCGGTGGCGGGGGCAGTTCTTC. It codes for CASSLGRWRGQFF.

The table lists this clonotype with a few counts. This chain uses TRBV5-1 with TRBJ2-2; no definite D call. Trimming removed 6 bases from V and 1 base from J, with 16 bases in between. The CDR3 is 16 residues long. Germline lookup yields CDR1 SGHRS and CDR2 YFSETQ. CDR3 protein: CASKVQGRMNTGELFF. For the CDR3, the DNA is TGCGCCAGCAAAGTTCAAGGACGGATGAACACCGGGGAGCTGTTTTTT.

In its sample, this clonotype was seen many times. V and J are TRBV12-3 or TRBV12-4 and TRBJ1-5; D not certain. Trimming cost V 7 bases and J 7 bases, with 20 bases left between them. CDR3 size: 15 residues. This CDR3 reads CASIPGRGLYQPQHF. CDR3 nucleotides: TGTGCCAGCATCCCGGGCCGGGGTCTTTACCAGCCCCAGCATTTT.

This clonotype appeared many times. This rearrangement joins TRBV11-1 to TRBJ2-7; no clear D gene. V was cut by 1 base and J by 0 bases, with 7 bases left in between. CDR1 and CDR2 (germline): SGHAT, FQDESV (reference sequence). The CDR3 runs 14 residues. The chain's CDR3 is CASSLVSSSYEQYF. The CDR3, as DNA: TGTGCCAGCAGCTTAGTAAGCAGCTCCTACGAGCAGTACTTC. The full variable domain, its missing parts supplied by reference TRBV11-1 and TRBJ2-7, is EAEVAQSPRYKITEKSQAVAFWCDPISGHATLYWYRQILGQGPELLVQFQDESVVDDSQLPKDRFSAERLKGVDSTLKIQPAELGDSAMYLCASSLVSSSYEQYFGPGTRLTVT.

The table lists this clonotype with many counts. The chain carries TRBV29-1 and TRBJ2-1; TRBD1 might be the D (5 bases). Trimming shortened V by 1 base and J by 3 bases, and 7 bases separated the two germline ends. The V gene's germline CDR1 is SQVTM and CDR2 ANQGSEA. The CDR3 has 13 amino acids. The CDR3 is CSVEADNYNEQFF. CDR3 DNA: TGCAGCGTTGAAGCGGACAACTACAATGAGCAGTTCTTC.

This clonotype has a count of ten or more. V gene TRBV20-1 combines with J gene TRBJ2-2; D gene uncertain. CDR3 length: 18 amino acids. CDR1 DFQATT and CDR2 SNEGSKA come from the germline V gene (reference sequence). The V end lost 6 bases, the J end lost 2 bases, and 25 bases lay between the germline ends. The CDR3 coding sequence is TGCAGTGCCCGACCACCGGACCGGGCCCGAAGTAACACCGGGGAGCTGTTTTTT. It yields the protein CSARPPDRARSNTGELFF.

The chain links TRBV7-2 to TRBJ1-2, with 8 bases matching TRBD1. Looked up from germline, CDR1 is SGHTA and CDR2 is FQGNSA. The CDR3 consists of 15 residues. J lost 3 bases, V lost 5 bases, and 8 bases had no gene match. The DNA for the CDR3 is TGTGCCAGCAGCCGGCGACCGGACAGGGACTATGGCTACACCTTC. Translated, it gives CASSRRPDRDYGYTF.

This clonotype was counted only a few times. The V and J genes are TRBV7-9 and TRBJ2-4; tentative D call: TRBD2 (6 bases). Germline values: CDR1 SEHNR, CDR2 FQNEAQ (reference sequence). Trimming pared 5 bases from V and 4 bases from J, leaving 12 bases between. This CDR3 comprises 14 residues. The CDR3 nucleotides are TGTGCCAGCAGCGACAGTGGGGGGAAAAACATTCAGTACTTC. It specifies CASSDSGGKNIQYF.

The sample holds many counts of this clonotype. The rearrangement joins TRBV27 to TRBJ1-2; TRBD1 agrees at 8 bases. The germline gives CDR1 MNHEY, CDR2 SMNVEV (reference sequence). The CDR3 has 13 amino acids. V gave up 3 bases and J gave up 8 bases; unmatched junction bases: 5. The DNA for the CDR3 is TGTGCCAGCAGTTTTCGGGGGACAGGAGGCTACACCTTC. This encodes CASSFRGTGGYTF.

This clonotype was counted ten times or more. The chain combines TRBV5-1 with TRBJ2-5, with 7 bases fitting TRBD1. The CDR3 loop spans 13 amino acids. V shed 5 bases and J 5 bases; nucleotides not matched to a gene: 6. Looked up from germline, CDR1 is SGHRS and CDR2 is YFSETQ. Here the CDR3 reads CASRLQGDETQYF. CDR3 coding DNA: TGCGCCAGCAGGCTTCAGGGGGACGAGACCCAGTACTTC.

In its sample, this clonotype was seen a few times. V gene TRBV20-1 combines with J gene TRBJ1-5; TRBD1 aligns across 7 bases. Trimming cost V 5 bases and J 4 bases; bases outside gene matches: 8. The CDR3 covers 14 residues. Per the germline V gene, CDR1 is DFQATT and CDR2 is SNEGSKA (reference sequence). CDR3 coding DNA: TGCAGTGCTGAGGACAGGCGGGTAAATCAGCCCCAGCATTTT. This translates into CSAEDRRVNQPQHF.

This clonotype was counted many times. The CDR3: CASRGQGTYNEQFF. In nucleotides, the CDR3 is TGTGCCAGCAGGGGACAGGGAACCTACAATGAGCAGTTCTTC. V and J are TRBV6-5 and TRBJ2-1; 9 bases map to TRBD1. This CDR3 contains 14 residues. CDR1 and CDR2 (germline): MNHEY, SVGAGI. Trimming removed 6 bases from V and 2 bases from J; junction bases left unmatched: 2.

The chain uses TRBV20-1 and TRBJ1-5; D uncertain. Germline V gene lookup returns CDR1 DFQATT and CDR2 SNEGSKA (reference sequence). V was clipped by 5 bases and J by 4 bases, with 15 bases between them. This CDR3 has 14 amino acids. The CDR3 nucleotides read TGCAGTGCTCGTACAAGGGCCCCTAATCAGCCCCAGCATTTT. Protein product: CSARTRAPNQPQHF.

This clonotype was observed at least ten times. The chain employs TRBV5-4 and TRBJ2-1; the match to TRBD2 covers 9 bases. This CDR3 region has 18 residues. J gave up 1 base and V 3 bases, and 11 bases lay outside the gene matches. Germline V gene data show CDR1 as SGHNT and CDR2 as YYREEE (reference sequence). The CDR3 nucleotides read TGTGCCAGCAGCTCCGGGACTAGCCGATCCTTATCCTACAATGAGCAGTTCTTC. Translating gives CASSSGTSRSLSYNEQFF.

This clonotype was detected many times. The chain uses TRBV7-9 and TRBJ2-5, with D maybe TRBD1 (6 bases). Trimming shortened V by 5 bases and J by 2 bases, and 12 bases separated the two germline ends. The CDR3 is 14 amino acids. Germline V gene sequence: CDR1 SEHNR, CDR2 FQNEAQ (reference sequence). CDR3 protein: CASSPRTVQETQYF. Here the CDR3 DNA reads TGTGCCAGCAGCCCGAGGACAGTTCAAGAGACCCAGTACTTC.

The DNA of the CDR3 is TGCAGTGCTAGTCGACCCAATCAGCCCCAGCATTTT. Translated, it gives CSASRPNQPQHF. This chain links TRBV20-1 with TRBJ1-5; D is unresolved. V lost 3 bases and J 3 bases, leaving 6 bases between the germline ends. The V gene's germline CDR1 is DFQATT and CDR2 SNEGSKA (reference sequence). The CDR3 length is 12 residues.

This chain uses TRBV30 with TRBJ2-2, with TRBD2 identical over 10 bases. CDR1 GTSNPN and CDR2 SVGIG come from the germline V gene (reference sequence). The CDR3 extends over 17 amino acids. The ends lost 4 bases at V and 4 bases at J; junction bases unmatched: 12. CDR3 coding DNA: TGTGCCTGGACCCTGGGGCTAGCGGGAGTTGGCACCGGGGAGCTGTTTTTT. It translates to CAWTLGLAGVGTGELFF.